A selection of T cell receptor beta chains follows, all from one sample in a study of T cells in Graves' hyperthyroidism and ophthalmopathy. From the multiplex PCR reads, TCRdb called clonotypes with MiXCR, one entry per CDR3 protein. This sample has roughly 700,000 distinct CDR3 sequences, with about 14% found just once. Sequencing was done on a sample of blood. The source is a woman aged 18-35 years with Graves' hyperthyroidism. CDR3s include the opening cysteine and the closing phenylalanine or tryptophan. The D gene is left open where the match is weak. The size entry is marked missing in some rows and otherwise reads once, few, many or a size class.

CDR3nt,CDR3aa,abundance,v_gene,j_gene,d_gene
TGCAGCGTCCGTTGGCTCACCGGGGAGCTGTTTTTT,CSVRWLTGELFF,-,TRBV29-1,TRBJ2-2,-
TGTGCCATCAGTGAAGGGGGTACTGAAGCTTTCTTT,CAISEGGTEAFF,few,TRBV10-3,TRBJ1-1,-
TGTGCCAGTAGTGGCACATTCTCTGGAAACACCATATATTTT,CASSGTFSGNTIYF,few,TRBV19,TRBJ1-3,-
TGTGCCAGCAGTGACGATGGGGGCTCCTACAATGAGCAGTTCTTC,CASSDDGGSYNEQFF,few,TRBV6-1,TRBJ2-1,-
TGTGCCAGCAGCCGAGCTAGCGGGGGCACAGATACGCAGTATTTT,CASSRASGGTDTQYF,many,TRBV4-2,TRBJ2-3,TRBD2
TGTGCCAGCAGCTTACAGGGGCACACCGGGGAGCTGTTTTTT,CASSLQGHTGELFF,few,TRBV7-2,TRBJ2-2,-
TGTGCCAGCAGCCCGAACGGGGTTGAGCAGTTCTTC,CASSPNGVEQFF,many,TRBV7-3,TRBJ2-1,-
TGTGCCAGCACCCTCAACGTCGGGCAGCCCCAGCATTTT,CASTLNVGQPQHF,-,TRBV28,TRBJ1-5,-
TGTGCCAGCAGCCAGGCCGGGACTAGTCGTTTCGCAGATACGCAGTATTTT,CASSQAGTSRFADTQYF,many,TRBV7-8,TRBJ2-3,TRBD2
TGTGCCAGCAGCTCGACGACTAGCGGGATAGGGTCCTACAATGAGCAGTTCTTC,CASSSTTSGIGSYNEQFF,many,TRBV7-2,TRBJ2-1,TRBD2
TGCAGTGCTGGAAGACTTTTAGAGACCCAGTACTTC,CSAGRLLETQYF,few,TRBV20-1,TRBJ2-5,-
TGCGCCAGCAGCGGTGCAGGACAGGGTTATTCCGTCGCCGGGGAGCTGTTTTTT,CASSGAGQGYSVAGELFF,few,TRBV5-1,TRBJ2-2,TRBD1
TGTGCCAGCAGTCCCACTAGTAATGAGCAGTTCTTC,CASSPTSNEQFF,many,TRBV12-3/TRBV12-4,TRBJ2-1,-
TGTGCCAGCAGTTTATCCTGGGATTTTAGCTATGGCTACACCTTC,CASSLSWDFSYGYTF,-,TRBV27,TRBJ1-2,-
TGTGCCAGCAGGATGGGCGGGAGCGTCTATCAGTTCTTC,CASRMGGSVYQFF,-,TRBV7-9,TRBJ2-1,TRBD2